This T cell receptor beta chain originates from a study of beta chain features in type 1 diabetes. A single heparinised draw of approximately 0.11 L on average was taken per donor. Concerning this clone itself: Its matching antigen is unknown.

Broader study findings: TCRB CDR3 length was moderately but significantly reduced in all four CD4+ subsets of Type 1 diabetes patients.

The CDR3 loop spans 12 amino acids. Germline V CDR1 and CDR2: SNHLY, FYNNEI. Trimming cost V 4 bases and J 7 bases, with 11 bases left between them. Expressed TCRB transcripts were sequenced because the entire RNA isolate underwent reverse transcription. Here immunoSEQ multiplex PCR was the method, and the copy in TCRdb shows in-frame clones only, minus some. The sample holds roughly 180,000 clones, 7.5% to 8.5% seen once. The specimen sequenced was central memory CD4+ T cells from blood. The sequence was collected from a man younger than 35 with type 1 diabetes. The chain recombines TRBV2 with TRBJ2-7; D might be TRBD2 (5 bases). The CDR3 DNA sequence: TGTGCCAGCAGTGGAGGGCCGGGGGAGCAGTACTTC. This sequence encodes CASSGGPGEQYF.